This T cell receptor (beta chain) came from a study of blood T cell repertoires in COVID-19. Study-wide background: T cells, B-cell-depleted T cells, or PBMCs provided the cDNA or gDNA that served as material.

V lost 2 bases and J lost 2; bases outside the gene matches: 5. The CDR3 has 17 residues. The germline V gene has CDR1 LNHNV and CDR2 YYDKDF (reference sequence). Assay: immunoSEQ multiplex PCR; the TCRdb copy retains only in-frame clones and omits some. The data hold approximately 150,000 clones, with around 87% observed a single time. The sequenced sample consisted of peripheral blood. The V gene is TRBV15, the J gene TRBJ2-2, with TRBD2 matching 10 bases. The source of this sequence is a man aged 50-60 years who had recovered from COVID-19. The CDR3, as DNA: TGTGCCACCAGCAGAAAAAGGACTAGCGGTAACACCGGGGAGCTGTTTTTT. It translates to CATSRKRTSGNTGELFF. Full variable domain (missing parts from reference TRBV15 and TRBJ2-2): DAMVIQNPRYQVTQFGKPVTLSCSQTLNHNVMYWYQQKSSQAPKLLFHYYDKDFNNEADTPDNFQSRRPNTSFCFLDIRSPGLGDTAMYLCATSRKRTSGNTGELFFGEGSRLTVL.